The rows below give T cell receptor beta chains drawn from one sample of a study of T cell repertoires in cytomegalovirus infection. TCRdb redid the calling of the reads with MiXCR, one entry per CDR3 protein. The sample has about 450,000 distinct CDR3 sequences, roughly 30% seen once; the top ten hold about an eighth. The sequenced sample was PBMCs. Receptor source: a human donor in good health (CMV status not recorded). Some clones in this sample may be carry-over from other donors' samples. Each CDR3 is given with its conserved first and last residue. A row's size may be missing; if present it is once, few, many or a size class.

CDR3,size,J,V
CASSRDRVSQPQHF,few,TRBJ1-5,TRBV7-2
CASNQGGDTQYF,few,TRBJ2-3,TRBV12-3/TRBV12-4
CASSSSNLNTEAFF,.,TRBJ1-1,TRBV5-1
CASSLDPERGYSYEPYF,once,TRBJ2-7,TRBV11-2
CASSLRTSGGAGETQYF,.,TRBJ2-5,TRBV7-9
CASSLVGQGAVGELFF,many,TRBJ2-2,TRBV7-2
CASSLELASNNEQFF,.,TRBJ2-1,TRBV7-2
CASSYSGGDSPLHF,few,TRBJ1-6,TRBV6-5
CASSEARRDIQYF,few,TRBJ2-4,TRBV6-1
CASSLLAGGMDEQFF,few,TRBJ2-1,TRBV11-2
CASRLDSPVLARTDTPYF,.,TRBJ2-3,TRBV11-2
CASTHGGLHNEQLF,.,TRBJ2-1,TRBV6-2/TRBV6-3
CASSSEWSGELFF,few,TRBJ2-2,TRBV19
CASSFGLAGDTEQFF,many,TRBJ2-1,TRBV5-1
CASSPDRQGYEQYF,.,TRBJ2-7,TRBV7-2
CASSHRAGGNSNQPQHF,few,TRBJ1-5,TRBV6-2/TRBV6-3
CASSQDGTGGSPLHF,many,TRBJ1-6,TRBV4-1
CAISRQDNQPQHF,few,TRBJ1-5,TRBV10-3
CSAHRVNTEAFF,.,TRBJ1-1,TRBV29-1
CASSYERGGSYTGELFF,.,TRBJ2-2,TRBV6-2/TRBV6-3
CSAPGTGVYQPQHF,.,TRBJ1-5,TRBV20-1
CAGGRNTGELFF,.,TRBJ2-2,TRBV7-6
CASSMRFGTSVTDTQYF,.,TRBJ2-3,TRBV19
CSVAGVVGETQYF,.,TRBJ2-5,TRBV29-1
CAISVDRGSTEAFF,many,TRBJ1-1,TRBV10-3
CSVQPTGTGNEQYF,.,TRBJ2-7,TRBV29-1
CASSTWGSLGNEQFF,once,TRBJ2-1,TRBV28
CAINRRGSGNTIYF,many,TRBJ1-3,TRBV12-3/TRBV12-4
CSARQDSYEQYF,.,TRBJ2-7,TRBV20-1
CASSSGPKSNYGYTF,.,TRBJ1-2,TRBV6-5
CASAGQGLMNTEAFF,many,TRBJ1-1,TRBV7-2
CASSKDRPSYNSPLHF,.,TRBJ1-6,TRBV28
CASSGGQVPGNQPQHF,.,TRBJ1-5,TRBV6-1
CASSWELYNEQFF,few,TRBJ2-1,TRBV11-2
CASSFWGAEDTQYF,many,TRBJ2-3,TRBV7-2
CASRPDRGHTDTQYF,many,TRBJ2-3,TRBV7-3
CSASSFRDQETQYF,.,TRBJ2-5,TRBV20-1
CASSEAFSFGGNLRPNEQFF,few,TRBJ2-1,TRBV6-1
CASSLILAGPSTDTQYF,.,TRBJ2-3,TRBV12-3/TRBV12-4
CASTRAASYEQYF,few,TRBJ2-7,TRBV7-9
CASSLRLAGQFF,few,TRBJ2-1,TRBV7-2
CASSASRGQDEQFF,.,TRBJ2-1,TRBV2
CSAFGSWGQETQYF,.,TRBJ2-5,TRBV20-1
CASSLTTSGSYEQYF,.,TRBJ2-7,TRBV12-3/TRBV12-4
CASKKDSDNSPLHF,.,TRBJ1-6,TRBV7-9
CSISWGDRSTDTQYF,.,TRBJ2-3,TRBV20-1
CASSDPDLVGVGNGYTF,few,TRBJ1-2,TRBV6-1
CASSVGPGFSYNEQFF,.,TRBJ2-1,TRBV9
CASRMGGGTREQYF,.,TRBJ2-7,TRBV28
CASSHPLASAGELFF,many,TRBJ2-2,TRBV19
CASDEGRLAGVAENIQYF,.,TRBJ2-4,TRBV6-2/TRBV6-3
CASSNRPGLAQYEQYF,many,TRBJ2-7,TRBV11-2
CASRPHRGGMNTEAFF,many,TRBJ1-1,TRBV19